This TCR beta chain was identified during a study of vaccination effects on CD4 cells after COVID-19. Having been cultured for about ten days, the cells underwent CD4+ T cell isolation. Participants each got two BNT162b2 or mRNA-1273 vaccine doses. As concerns this clone: Its antigen is unidentified.

Study-level findings and limits: Late in the post-vaccination period, infection-induced and vaccine-induced clones underwent marked clonal contraction.

The V segment lost 3 bases and the J segment 5 bases; nucleotides outside the gene matches: 16. The CDR3 sequence is 17 residues long. Germline CDR1 reads SGHRS; CDR2 reads YFSETQ. Assay used: immunoSEQ multiplex PCR; TCRdb lists only in-frame clones, some missing. The sample consists of around 50,000 clones, less than 85% of them appearing once. This specimen consisted of CD4+ T cells from PBMCs cultured without peptide, obtained after COVID-19 vaccination. The genes are TRBV5-1 and TRBJ2-5, with 7 bases aligning to TRBD2. This TCR was sampled from a human donor who received a COVID-19 vaccine. As DNA, the CDR3 is TGCGCCAGCAGCTCGGGCGGGGGTCCAGTGGGCAGGGAGACCCAGTACTTC. The encoded protein is CASSSGGGPVGRETQYF.